This TCR beta chain comes out of a study of regulatory T cells in long-lasting Graves disease. Trimming took 5 bases from V and 5 from J, leaving 21 bases between them. The CDR3 is 16 amino acids. Time point: newly diagnosed GD, antithyroid drugs for less than 3 months. From PBMCs, RNA was extracted and then used to make the TCR library. This clonotype was recorded at least ten times. To make TCR beta libraries, researchers used iRepertoire HTBI primers and Arm-PCR of CDR3 regions. TCRdb independently ran MiXCR on the multiplex PCR reads; one entry per CDR3 protein. The table has approximately 400,000 distinct CDR3 sequences, about 15% seen once. These data also featured in a second study, about T cells in Graves' hyperthyroidism and ophthalmopathy.

This specimen was peripheral blood mononuclear cells (PBMCs), taken at new diagnosis, from a patient treated with antithyroid drugs. This chain links TRBV12-3 or TRBV12-4 with TRBJ1-1; maybe TRBD1 (6 bases). The clonotype originates from a woman aged 40 to 50 with Graves disease. CDR3 sequence reads: CASSPQARGKWTEAFF. The CDR3 bases are TGTGCCAGCAGTCCCCAAGCAAGGGGGAAATGGACTGAAGCTTTCTTT.